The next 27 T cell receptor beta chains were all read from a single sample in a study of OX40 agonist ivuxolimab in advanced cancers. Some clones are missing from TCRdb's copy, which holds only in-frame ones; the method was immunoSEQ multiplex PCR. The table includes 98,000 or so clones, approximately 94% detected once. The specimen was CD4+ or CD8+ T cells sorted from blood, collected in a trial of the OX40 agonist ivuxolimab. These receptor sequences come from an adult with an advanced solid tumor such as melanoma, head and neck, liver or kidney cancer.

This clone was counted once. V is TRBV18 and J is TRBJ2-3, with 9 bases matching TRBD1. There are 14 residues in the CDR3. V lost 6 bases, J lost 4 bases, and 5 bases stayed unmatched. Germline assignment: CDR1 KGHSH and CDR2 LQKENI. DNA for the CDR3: TGTGCCAGCTCCCAAACAGGGGGCGCAGATACGCAGTATTTT. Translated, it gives CASSQTGGADTQYF.

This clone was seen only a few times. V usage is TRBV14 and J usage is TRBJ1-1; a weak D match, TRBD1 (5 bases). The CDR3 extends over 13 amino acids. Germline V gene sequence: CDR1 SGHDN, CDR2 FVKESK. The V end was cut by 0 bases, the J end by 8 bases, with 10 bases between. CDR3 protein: CASSQDPRAEAFF. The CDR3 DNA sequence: TGTGCCAGCAGCCAAGACCCCAGGGCCGAAGCTTTCTTT.

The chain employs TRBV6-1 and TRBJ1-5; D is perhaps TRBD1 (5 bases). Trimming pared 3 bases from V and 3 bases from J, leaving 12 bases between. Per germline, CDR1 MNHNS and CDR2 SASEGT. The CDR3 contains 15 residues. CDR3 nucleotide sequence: TGTGCCAGCAGTGAGTCAGGGAATTTCAATCAGCCCCAGCATTTT. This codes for CASSESGNFNQPQHF.

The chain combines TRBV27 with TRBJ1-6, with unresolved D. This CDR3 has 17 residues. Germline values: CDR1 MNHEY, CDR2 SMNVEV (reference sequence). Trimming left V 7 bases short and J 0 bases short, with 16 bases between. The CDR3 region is CASTSLPKSSYNSPLHF. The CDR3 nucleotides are TGTGCCAGCACGTCTTTACCCAAGAGCTCCTATAATTCACCCCTCCACTTT.

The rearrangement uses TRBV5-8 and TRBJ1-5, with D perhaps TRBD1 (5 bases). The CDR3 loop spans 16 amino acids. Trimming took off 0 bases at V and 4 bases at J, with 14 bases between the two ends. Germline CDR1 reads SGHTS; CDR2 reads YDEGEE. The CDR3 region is CASSLERGRRNQPQHF. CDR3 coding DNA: TGTGCCAGCAGCTTGGAAAGGGGACGGAGAAATCAGCCCCAGCATTTT.

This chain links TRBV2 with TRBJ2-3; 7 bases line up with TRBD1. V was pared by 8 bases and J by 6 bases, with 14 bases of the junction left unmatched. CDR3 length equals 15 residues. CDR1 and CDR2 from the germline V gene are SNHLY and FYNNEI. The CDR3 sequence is CASPKGPGGGDTQYF. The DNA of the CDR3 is TGTGCCAGCCCGAAGGGGCCAGGGGGTGGCGATACGCAGTATTTT.

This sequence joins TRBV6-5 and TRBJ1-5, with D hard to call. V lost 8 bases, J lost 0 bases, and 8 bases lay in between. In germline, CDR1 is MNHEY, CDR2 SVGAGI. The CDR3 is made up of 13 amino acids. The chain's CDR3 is CASADFSNQPQHF. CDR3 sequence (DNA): TGTGCCAGCGCGGACTTTAGCAATCAGCCCCAGCATTTT.

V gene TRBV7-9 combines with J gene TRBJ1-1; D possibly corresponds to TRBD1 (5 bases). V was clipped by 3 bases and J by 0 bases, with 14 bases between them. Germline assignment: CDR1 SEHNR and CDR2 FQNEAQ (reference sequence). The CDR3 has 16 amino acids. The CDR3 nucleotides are TGTGCCAGCAGCTTTGCGGGGCCAACCTTGAACACTGAAGCTTTCTTT. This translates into CASSFAGPTLNTEAFF.

As DNA, the CDR3 is TGTGCCAGCAGCTTAGACAGTACTGTCTACGAGCAGTACTTC. Protein sequence: CASSLDSTVYEQYF. The chain has TRBV7-2 and TRBJ2-7; unclear D gene. The CDR3 runs to 14 residues. The V gene lost 1 base and the J gene lost 3 bases, with 10 bases spanning the gap. The germline CDR1 and CDR2 sequences are SGHTA and FQGNSA. The full variable domain, its missing parts supplied by reference TRBV7-2 and TRBJ2-7, is GAGVSQSPSNKVTEKGKDVELRCDPISGHTALYWYRQSLGQGLEFLIYFQGNSAPDKSGLPSDRFSAERTGGSVSTLTIQRTQQEDSAVYLCASSLDSTVYEQYFGPGTRLTVT.

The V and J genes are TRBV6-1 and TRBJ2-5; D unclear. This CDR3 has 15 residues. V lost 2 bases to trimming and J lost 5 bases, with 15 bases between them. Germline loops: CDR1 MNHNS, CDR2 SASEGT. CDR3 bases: TGTGCCAGCAGTGAAATCCCCGGGCGAGTGGAGACCCAGTACTTC. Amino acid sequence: CASSEIPGRVETQYF.

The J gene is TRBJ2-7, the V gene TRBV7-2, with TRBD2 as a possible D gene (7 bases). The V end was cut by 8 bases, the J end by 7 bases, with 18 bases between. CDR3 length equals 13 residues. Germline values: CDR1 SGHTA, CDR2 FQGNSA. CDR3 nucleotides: TGTGCCAGCGGCCGGCCACAGGGAGGGGAGCAGTACTTC. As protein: CASGRPQGGEQYF. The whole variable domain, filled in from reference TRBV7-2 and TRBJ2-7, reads GAGVSQSPSNKVTEKGKDVELRCDPISGHTALYWYRQSLGQGLEFLIYFQGNSAPDKSGLPSDRFSAERTGGSVSTLTIQRTQQEDSAVYLCASGRPQGGEQYFGPGTRLTVT.

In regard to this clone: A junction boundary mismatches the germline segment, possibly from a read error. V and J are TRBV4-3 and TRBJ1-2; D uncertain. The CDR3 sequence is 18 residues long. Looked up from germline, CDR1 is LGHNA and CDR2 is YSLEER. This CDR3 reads CAGSQVTGLRKSSSGYTF. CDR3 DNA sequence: TGCGCCGGCAGCCAAGTTACCGGGCTAAGAAAAAGCTCGTCCGGCTACACCTTC.

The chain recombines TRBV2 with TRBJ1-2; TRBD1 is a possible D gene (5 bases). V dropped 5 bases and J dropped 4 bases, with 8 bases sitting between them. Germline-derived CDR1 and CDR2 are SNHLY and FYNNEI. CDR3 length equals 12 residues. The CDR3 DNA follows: TGTGCCAGCAGTTCCGGGACCTATGGCTACACCTTC. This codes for CASSSGTYGYTF.

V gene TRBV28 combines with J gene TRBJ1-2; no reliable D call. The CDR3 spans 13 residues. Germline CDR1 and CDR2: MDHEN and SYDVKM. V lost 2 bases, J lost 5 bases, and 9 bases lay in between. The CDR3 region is CASSLRPVYGYTF. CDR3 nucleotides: TGTGCCAGCAGTTTACGGCCAGTTTATGGCTACACCTTC.

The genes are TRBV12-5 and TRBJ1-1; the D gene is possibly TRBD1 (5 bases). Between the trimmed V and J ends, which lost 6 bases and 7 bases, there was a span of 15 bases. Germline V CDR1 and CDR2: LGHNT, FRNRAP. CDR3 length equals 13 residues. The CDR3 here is CASGNLEGSEAFF. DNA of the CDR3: TGTGCTAGTGGGAACTTAGAGGGGAGTGAAGCTTTCTTT.

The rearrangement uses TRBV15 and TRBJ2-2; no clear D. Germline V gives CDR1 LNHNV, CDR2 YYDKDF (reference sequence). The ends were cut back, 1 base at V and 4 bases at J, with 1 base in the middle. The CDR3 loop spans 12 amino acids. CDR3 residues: CATSRVTGELFF. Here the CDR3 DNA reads TGTGCCACCAGCAGAGTCACCGGGGAGCTGTTTTTT.

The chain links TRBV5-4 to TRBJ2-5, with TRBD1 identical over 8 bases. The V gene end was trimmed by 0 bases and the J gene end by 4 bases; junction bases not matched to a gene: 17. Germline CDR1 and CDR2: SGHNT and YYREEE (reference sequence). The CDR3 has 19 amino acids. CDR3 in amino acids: CASSLDGGVAGGARETQYF. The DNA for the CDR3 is TGTGCCAGCAGCTTGGATGGAGGCGTGGCAGGGGGCGCGCGAGAGACCCAGTACTTC. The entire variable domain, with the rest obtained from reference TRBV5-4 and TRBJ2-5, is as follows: ETGVTQSPTHLIKTRGQQVTLRCSSQSGHNTVSWYQQALGQGPQFIFQYYREEENGRGNFPPRFSGLQFPNYSSELNVNALELDDSALYLCASSLDGGVAGGARETQYFGPGTRLLVL.

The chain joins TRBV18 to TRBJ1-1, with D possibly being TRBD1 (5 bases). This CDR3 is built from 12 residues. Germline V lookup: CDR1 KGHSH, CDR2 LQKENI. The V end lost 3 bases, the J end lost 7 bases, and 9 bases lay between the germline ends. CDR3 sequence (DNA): TGTGCCAGCTCACCCCGGGGGGTTGAAGCTTTCTTT. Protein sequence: CASSPRGVEAFF.

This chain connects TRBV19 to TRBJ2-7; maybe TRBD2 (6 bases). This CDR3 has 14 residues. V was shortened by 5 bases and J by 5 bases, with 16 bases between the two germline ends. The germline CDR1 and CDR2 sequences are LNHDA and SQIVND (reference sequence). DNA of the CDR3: TGTGCCAGTAGTCCGATCGGGGGACCCGACGAGCAGTACTTC. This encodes CASSPIGGPDEQYF.

The CDR3 DNA reads as TGCGCCAGCAGCCCGGCCTCCGCAGGAAACACCATATATTTT. It yields the protein CASSPASAGNTIYF. This rearrangement joins TRBV5-1 to TRBJ1-3; D is unclear. This CDR3 comprises 14 residues. V lost 4 bases to trimming and J lost 4 bases, with 12 bases between them. Germline CDR1 reads SGHRS; CDR2 reads YFSETQ.

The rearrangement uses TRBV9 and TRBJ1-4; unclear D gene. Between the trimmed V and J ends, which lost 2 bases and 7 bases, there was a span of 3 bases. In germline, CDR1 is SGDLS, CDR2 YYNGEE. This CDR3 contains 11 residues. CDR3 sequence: CASSVGEKLFF. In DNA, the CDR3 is TGTGCCAGCAGCGTGGGTGAAAAACTGTTTTTT.

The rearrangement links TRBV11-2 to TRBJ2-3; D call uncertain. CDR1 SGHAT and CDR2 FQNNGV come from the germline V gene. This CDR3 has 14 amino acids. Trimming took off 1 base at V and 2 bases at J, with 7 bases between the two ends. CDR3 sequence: CASSLGAYTDTQYF. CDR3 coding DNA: TGTGCCAGCAGCTTAGGTGCCTACACAGATACGCAGTATTTT.

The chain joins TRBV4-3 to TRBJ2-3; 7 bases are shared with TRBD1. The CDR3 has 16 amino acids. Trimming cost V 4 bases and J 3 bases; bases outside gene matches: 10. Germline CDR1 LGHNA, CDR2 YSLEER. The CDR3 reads CASSRADRVSTDTQYF. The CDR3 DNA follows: TGCGCCAGCAGCCGCGCCGACAGGGTTTCGACAGATACGCAGTATTTT.

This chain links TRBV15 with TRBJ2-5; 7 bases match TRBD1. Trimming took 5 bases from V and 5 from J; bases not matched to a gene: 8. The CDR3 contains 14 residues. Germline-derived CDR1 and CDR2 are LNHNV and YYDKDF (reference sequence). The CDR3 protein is CATSAGTAVETQYF. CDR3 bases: TGTGCCACCAGCGCCGGGACAGCTGTCGAGACCCAGTACTTC. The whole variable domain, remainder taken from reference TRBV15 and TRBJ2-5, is DAMVIQNPRYQVTQFGKPVTLSCSQTLNHNVMYWYQQKSSQAPKLLFHYYDKDFNNEADTPDNFQSRRPNTSFCFLDIRSPGLGDTAMYLCATSAGTAVETQYFGPGTRLLVL.

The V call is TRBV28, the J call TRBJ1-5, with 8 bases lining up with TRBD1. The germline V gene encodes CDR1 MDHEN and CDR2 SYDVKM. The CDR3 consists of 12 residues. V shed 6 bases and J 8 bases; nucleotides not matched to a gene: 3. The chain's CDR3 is CASRQQGEPQHF. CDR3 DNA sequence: TGTGCCAGCAGGCAACAGGGGGAGCCCCAGCATTTT.

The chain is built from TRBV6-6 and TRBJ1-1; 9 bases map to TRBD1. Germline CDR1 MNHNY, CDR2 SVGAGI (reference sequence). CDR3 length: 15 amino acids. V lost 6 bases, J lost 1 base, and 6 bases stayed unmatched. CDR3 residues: CASSAPTGGNTEAFF. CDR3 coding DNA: TGTGCCAGCAGCGCACCGACAGGGGGGAACACTGAAGCTTTCTTT.

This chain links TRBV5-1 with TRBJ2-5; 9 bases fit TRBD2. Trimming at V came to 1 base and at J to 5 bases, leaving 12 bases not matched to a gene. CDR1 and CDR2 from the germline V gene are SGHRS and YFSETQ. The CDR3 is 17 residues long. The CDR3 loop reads CASSLNPRTSEPETQYF. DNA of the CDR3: TGCGCCAGCAGCTTGAACCCCCGGACTAGCGAACCCGAGACCCAGTACTTC.